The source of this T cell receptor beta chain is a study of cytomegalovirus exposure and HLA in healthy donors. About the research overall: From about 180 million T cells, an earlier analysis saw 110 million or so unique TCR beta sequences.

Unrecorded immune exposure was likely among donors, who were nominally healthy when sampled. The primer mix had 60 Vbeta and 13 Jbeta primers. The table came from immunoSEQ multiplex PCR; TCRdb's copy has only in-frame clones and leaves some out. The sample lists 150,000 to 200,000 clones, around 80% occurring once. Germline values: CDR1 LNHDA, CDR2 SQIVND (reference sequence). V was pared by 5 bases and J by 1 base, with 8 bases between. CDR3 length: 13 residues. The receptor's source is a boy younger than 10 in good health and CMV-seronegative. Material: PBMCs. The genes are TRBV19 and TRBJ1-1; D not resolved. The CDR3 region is CASSGTANTEAFF. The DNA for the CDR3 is TGTGCCAGTAGTGGAACAGCGAACACTGAAGCTTTCTTT.